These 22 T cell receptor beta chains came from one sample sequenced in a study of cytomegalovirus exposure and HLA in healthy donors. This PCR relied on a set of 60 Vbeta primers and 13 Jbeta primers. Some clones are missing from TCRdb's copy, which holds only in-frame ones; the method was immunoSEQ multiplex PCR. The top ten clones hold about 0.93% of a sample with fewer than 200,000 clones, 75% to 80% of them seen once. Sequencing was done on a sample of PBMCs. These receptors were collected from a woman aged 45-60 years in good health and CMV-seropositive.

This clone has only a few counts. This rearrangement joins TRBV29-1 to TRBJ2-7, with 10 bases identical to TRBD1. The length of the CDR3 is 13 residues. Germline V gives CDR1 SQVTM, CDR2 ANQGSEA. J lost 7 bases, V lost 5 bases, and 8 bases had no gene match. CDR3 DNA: TGCAGCGTTAGCCGGGACAGGGGCCGGGAGCAGTACTTC. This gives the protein CSVSRDRGREQYF.

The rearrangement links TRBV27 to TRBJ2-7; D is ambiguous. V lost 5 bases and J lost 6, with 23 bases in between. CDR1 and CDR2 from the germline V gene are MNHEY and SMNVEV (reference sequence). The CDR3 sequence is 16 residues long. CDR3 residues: CASSPRPSRNPREQYF. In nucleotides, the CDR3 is TGTGCCAGCAGTCCCCGACCGTCTAGAAACCCCCGCGAGCAGTACTTC.

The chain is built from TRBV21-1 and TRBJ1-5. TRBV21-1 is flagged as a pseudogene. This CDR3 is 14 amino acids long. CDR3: CASSRSISNQPQHF. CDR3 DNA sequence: TGTGCCAGCAGTCGGTCCATTAGCAATCAGCCCCAGCATTTT.

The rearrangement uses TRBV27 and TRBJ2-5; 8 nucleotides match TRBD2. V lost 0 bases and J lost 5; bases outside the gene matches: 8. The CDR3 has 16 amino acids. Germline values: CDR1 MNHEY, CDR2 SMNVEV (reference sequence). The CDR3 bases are TGTGCCAGCAGTTTATCTTCCGGGACTAGGTTCGAGACCCAGTACTTC. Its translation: CASSLSSGTRFETQYF.

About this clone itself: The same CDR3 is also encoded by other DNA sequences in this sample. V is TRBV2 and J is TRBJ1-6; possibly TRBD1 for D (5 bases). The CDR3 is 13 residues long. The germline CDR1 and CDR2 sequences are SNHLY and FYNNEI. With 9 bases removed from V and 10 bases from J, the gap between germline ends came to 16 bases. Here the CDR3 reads CARQDTSNSPLHF. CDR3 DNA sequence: TGTGCCAGACAGGACACGAGCAACTCACCCCTCCACTTT.

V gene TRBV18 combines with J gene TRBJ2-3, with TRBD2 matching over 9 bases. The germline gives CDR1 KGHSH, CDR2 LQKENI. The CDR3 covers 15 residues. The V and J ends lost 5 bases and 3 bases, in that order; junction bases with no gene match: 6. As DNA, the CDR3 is TGTGCCAGCTCAGCTCAGCTAGCGGGAACAGATACGCAGTATTTT. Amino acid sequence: CASSAQLAGTDTQYF.

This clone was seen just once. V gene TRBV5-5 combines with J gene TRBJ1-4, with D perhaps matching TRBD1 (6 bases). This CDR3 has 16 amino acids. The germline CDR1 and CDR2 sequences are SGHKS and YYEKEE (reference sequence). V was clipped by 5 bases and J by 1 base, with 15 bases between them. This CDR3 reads CASRLTDRETNEKLFF. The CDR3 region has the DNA TGTGCCAGCAGACTAACGGACAGAGAAACTAATGAAAAACTGTTTTTT.

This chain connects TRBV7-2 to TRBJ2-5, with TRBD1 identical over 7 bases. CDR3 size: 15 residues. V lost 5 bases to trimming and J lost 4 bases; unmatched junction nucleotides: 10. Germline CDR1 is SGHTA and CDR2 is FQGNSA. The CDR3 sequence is CASSTGVGARETQYF. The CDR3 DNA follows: TGTGCCAGCAGCACAGGGGTGGGGGCCCGAGAGACCCAGTACTTC.

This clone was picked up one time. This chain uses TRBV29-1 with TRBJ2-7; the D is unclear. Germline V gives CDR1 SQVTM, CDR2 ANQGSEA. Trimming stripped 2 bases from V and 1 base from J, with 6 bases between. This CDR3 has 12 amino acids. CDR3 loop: CSVESTSYEQYF. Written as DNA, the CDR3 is TGCAGCGTTGAAAGCACGTCCTACGAGCAGTACTTC.

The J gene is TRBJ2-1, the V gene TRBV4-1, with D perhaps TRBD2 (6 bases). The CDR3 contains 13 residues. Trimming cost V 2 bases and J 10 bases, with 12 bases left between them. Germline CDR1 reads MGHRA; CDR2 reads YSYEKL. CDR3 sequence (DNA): TGCGCCAGCAGCCAACGACTAGACGTGGAGCAGTTCTTC. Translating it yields CASSQRLDVEQFF.

The CDR3 nucleotides read TGCGCCAGCAGCCAAGCCCTGGCGGGACAGGGGACCTACGAGCAGTACTTC. It translates to CASSQALAGQGTYEQYF. The chain recombines TRBV4-1 with TRBJ2-7, with 10 bases lining up with TRBD1. The CDR3 spans 17 residues. CDR1 is MGHRA, CDR2 YSYEKL, per germline. V was clipped by 1 base and J by 2 bases; unmatched bases: 8.

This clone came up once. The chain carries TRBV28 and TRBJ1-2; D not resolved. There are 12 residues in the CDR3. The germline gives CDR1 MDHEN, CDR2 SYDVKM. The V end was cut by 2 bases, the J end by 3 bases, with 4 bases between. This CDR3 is CASSLRDYGYTF. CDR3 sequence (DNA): TGTGCCAGCAGTTTACGAGACTATGGCTACACCTTC.

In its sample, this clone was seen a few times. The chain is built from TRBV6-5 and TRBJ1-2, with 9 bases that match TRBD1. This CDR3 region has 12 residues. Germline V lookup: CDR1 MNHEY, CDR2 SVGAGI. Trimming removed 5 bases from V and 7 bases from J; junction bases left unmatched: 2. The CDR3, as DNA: TGTGCCAGCAGTACAGGGGGCCGTGGCTACACCTTC. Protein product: CASSTGGRGYTF.

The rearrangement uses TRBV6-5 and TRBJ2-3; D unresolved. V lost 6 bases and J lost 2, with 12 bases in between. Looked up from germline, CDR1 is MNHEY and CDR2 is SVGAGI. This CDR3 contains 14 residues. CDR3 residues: CASRRQLYTDTQYF. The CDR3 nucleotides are TGTGCCAGCAGACGCCAACTCTACACAGATACGCAGTATTTT.

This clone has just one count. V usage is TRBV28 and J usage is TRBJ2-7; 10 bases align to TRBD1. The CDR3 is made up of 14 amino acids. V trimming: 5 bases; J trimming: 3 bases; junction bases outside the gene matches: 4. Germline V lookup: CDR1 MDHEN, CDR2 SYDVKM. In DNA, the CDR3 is TGTGCCAGCAGTACCGGGACAGGGGACTACGAGCAGTACTTC. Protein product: CASSTGTGDYEQYF.

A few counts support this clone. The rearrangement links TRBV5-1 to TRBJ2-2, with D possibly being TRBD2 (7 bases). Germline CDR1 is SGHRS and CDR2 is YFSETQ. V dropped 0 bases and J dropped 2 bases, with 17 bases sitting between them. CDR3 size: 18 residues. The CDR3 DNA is TGCGCCAGCAGCTTGGCTCCGGGGGGCCGCACCAACACCGGGGAGCTGTTTTTT. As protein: CASSLAPGGRTNTGELFF.

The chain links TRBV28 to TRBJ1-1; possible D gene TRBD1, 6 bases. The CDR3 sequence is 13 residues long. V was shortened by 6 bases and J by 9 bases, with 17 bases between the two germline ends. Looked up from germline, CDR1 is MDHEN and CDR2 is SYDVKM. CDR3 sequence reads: CASRGALRFKAFF. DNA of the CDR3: TGTGCCAGCAGGGGGGCCCTGAGGTTTAAAGCTTTCTTT. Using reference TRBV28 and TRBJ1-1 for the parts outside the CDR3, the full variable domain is DVKVTQSSRYLVKRTGEKVFLECVQDMDHENMFWYRQDPGLGLRLIYFSYDVKMKEKGDIPEGYSVSREKKERFSLILESASTNQTSMYLCASRGALRFKAFFGQGTRLTVV.

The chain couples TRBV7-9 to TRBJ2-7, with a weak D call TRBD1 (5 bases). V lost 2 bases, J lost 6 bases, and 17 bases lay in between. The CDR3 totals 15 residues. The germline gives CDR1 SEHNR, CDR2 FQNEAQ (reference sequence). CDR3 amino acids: CASSLLAGKSLEQYF. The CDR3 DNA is TGTGCCAGCAGCTTATTAGCAGGGAAGTCTCTCGAGCAGTACTTC.

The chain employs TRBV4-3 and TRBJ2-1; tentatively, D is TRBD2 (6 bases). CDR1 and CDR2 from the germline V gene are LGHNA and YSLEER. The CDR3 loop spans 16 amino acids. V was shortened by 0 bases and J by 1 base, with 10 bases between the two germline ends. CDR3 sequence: CASSQDTGTSYNEQFF. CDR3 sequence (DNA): TGCGCCAGCAGCCAAGATACGGGGACTTCCTACAATGAGCAGTTCTTC.

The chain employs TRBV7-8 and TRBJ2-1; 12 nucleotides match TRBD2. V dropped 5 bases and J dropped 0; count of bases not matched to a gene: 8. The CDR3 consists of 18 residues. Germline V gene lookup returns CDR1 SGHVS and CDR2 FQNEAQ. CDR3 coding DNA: TGTGCCAGCAGCCTCTATACGACTAGCGGGAGCTCCTACAATGAGCAGTTCTTC. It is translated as CASSLYTTSGSSYNEQFF.

The CDR3 bases are TGTGCCAGCAGCGGCAGACAGGGCCTTTACTATGGCTACACCTTC. Its translation: CASSGRQGLYYGYTF. The chain uses TRBV7-2 and TRBJ1-2; 7 bases are a match to TRBD1. The CDR3 runs 15 residues. V lost 5 bases to trimming and J lost 3 bases; unmatched junction nucleotides: 9. Per germline, CDR1 SGHTA and CDR2 FQGNSA.

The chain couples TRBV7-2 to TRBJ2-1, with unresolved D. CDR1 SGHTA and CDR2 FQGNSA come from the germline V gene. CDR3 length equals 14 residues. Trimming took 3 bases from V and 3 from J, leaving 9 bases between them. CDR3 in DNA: TGTGCCAGCAGCTTTGCGAGAGACTACAATGAGCAGTTCTTC. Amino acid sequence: CASSFARDYNEQFF.